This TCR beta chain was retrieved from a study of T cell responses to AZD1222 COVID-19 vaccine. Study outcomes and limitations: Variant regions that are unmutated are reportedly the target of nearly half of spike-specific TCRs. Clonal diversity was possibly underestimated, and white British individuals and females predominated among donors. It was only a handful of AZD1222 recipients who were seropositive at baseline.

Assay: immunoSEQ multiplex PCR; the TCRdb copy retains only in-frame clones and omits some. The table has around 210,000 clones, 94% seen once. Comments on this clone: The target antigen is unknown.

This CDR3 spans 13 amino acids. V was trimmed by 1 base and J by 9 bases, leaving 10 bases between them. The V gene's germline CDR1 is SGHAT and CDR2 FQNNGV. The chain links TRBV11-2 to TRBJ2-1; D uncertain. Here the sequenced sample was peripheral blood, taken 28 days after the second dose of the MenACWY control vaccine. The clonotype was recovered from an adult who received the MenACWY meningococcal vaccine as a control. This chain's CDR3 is CASSLAARGEQFF. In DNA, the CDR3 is TGTGCCAGCAGCTTAGCCGCTAGAGGTGAGCAGTTCTTC.